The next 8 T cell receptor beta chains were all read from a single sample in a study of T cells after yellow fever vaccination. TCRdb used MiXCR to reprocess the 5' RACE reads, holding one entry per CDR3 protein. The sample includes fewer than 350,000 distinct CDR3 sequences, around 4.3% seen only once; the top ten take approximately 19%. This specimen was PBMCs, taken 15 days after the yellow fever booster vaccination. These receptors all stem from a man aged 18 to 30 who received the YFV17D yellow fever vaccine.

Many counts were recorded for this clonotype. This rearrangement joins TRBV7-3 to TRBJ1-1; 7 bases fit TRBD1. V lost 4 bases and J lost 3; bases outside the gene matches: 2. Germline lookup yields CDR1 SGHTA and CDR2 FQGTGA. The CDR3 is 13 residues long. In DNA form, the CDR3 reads TGTGCCAGCAGCTCAGACAGGGACACTGAAGCTTTCTTT. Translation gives CASSSDRDTEAFF.

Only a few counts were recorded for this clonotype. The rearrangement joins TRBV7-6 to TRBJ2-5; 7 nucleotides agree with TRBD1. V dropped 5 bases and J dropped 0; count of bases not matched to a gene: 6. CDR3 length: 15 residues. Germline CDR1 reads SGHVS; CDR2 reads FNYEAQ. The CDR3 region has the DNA TGTGCCAGCAGCCGGGACAGCATGTACCAAGAGACCCAGTACTTC. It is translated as CASSRDSMYQETQYF.

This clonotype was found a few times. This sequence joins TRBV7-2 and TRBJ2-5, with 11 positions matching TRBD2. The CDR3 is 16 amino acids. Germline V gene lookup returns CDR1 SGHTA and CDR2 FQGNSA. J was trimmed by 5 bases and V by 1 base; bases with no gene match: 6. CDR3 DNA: TGTGCCAGCAGCTTAGGAACTAGCGGGGGCGGTGAGACCCAGTACTTC. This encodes CASSLGTSGGGETQYF.

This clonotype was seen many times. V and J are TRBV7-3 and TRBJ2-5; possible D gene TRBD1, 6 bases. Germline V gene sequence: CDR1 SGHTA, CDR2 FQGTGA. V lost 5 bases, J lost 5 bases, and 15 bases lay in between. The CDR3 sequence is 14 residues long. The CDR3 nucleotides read TGTGCCAGCAGCCCACAGGGTCGGCGGGAGACCCAGTACTTC. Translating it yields CASSPQGRRETQYF.

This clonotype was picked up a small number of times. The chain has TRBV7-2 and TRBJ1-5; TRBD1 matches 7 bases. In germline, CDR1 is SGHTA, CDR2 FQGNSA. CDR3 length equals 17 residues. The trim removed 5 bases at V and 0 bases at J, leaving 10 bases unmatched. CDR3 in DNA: TGTGCCAGCAGCCCAGGACGGAACAGGGGTAGCAATCAGCCCCAGCATTTT. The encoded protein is CASSPGRNRGSNQPQHF.

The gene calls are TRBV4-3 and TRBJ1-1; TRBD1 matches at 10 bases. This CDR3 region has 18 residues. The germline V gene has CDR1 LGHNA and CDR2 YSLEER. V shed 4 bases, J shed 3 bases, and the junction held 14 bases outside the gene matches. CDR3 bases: TGCGCCAGCAGCCGACACAGGGACAGGGGATGGACTTACACTGAAGCTTTCTTT. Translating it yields CASSRHRDRGWTYTEAFF.

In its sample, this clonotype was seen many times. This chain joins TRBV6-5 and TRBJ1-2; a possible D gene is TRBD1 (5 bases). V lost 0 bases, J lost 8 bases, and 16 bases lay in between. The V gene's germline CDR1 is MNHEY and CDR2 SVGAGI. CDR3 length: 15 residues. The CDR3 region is CASSYSRPGSIGYTF. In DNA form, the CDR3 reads TGTGCCAGCAGTTACTCGAGACCAGGGTCGATCGGCTACACCTTC.

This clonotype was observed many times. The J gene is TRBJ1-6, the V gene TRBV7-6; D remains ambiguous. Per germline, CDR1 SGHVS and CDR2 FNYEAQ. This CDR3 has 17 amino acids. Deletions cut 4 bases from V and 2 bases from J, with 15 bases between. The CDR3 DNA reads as TGTGCCAGCAGCTCGACCGTCGCCATCACCTATAATTCACCCCTCCACTTT. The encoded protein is CASSSTVAITYNSPLHF.